These 5 T cell receptor beta chains were sequenced from one sample in a study of naive and memory T cell subsets (dated 2017 in TCRdb). Libraries were made using UMI-ligation and nested PCR. The sequencer was an Illumina MiSeq. The beta constant-region primer was an equimolar mix of two oligonucleotides covering both TRBC1 and TRBC2. TCRdb redid the processing of the public reads, applying fastp at Q25 and MiXCR, and retained in-frame beta chains. Each CDR3 protein appears once, grouped with its most common genes and DNA. For this sample the table gives 120,000 to 150,000 distinct CDR3 sequences, of which approximately 15% were detected only once. More than 0.13% of the sample rests with the top ten. The sample taken for sequencing was naive CD4+ T cells from blood. What the cell subset or site label conveys for this sample: naive T cells, CD45RA high CD27+. The receptors come from a human donor in good health.

This chain's CDR3 is CASSPIPGGVQFF. The CDR3 region has the DNA TGTGCCAGCTCACCAATCCCCGGGGGGGTGCAGTTCTTC. The chain joins TRBV18 to TRBJ2-1, with TRBD2 identical over 8 bases. The CDR3 spans 13 residues. CDR1 and CDR2 (germline): KGHSH, LQKENI. V was pared by 2 bases and J by 12 bases, with 6 bases of the junction left unmatched.

This chain connects TRBV7-9 to TRBJ2-3; TRBD1 agrees at 7 bases. The CDR3 length is 15 residues. V shed 1 base, J shed 5 bases, and the junction held 6 bases outside the gene matches. Germline CDR1 is SEHNR and CDR2 is FQNEAQ (reference sequence). The CDR3 bases are TGTGCCAGCAGCTTAGGACAGGGATGTGGAGATACGCAGTATTTT. Its translation: CASSLGQGCGDTQYF.

The chain joins TRBV20-1 to TRBJ2-3; no clear D. In germline, CDR1 is DFQATT, CDR2 SNEGSKA (reference sequence). Trimming stripped 0 bases from V and 2 bases from J, with 12 bases between. The CDR3 is 15 amino acids. The CDR3 nucleotides are TGCAGTGCTAGAGATGTGGGCAGTCTCACAGATACGCAGTATTTT. Amino acids: CSARDVGSLTDTQYF.

The V gene is TRBV4-3, the J gene TRBJ2-7, with D tentatively TRBD1 (6 bases). Germline V lookup: CDR1 LGHNA, CDR2 YSLEER. The CDR3 has 16 amino acids. V gave up 1 base and J gave up 0 bases, with 13 bases separating them. The CDR3, as DNA: TGCGCCAGCAGCCAAGGGGGGCAGCCTAGCTCCTACGAGCAGTACTTC. Residues: CASSQGGQPSSYEQYF.

To note about this clonotype: Lacking the conserved final phenylalanine or tryptophan, this CDR3 likely reflects a read error. The V and J genes are TRBV7-8 and TRBJ1-1; TRBD1 is a possible D gene (5 bases). The CDR3 extends over 13 amino acids. The germline V and J ends were trimmed by 5 bases and 3 bases, with 10 bases remaining between them. The germline gives CDR1 SGHVS, CDR2 FQNEAQ. This CDR3 is CASSPVGDTEAFY. CDR3 in DNA: TGTGCCAGCAGCCCAGTAGGGGACACTGAAGCTTTCTAT.